This entry describes one T cell receptor beta chain. Measured with immunoSEQ multiplex PCR; TCRdb has only the in-frame clones, and not every one. Seen here are about 31,000 clones, 87% observed once, and the top ten hold under 9%. CDR3 length equals 16 residues. Per the germline V gene, CDR1 is SGHTS and CDR2 is YDEGEE. Unmatched junction bases numbered 10, after V lost 0 bases and J lost 5 bases. The data belong to a study of T cell changes during pregnancy in multiple sclerosis. This chain connects TRBV5-8 to TRBJ2-7; TRBD1 agrees at 8 bases. Sample: CD8+ T cells from peripheral blood mononuclear cells, taken before pregnancy. The TCR was taken from a female donor with multiple sclerosis, enrolled in a pregnancy study. CDR3 bases: TGTGCCAGCAGCTTGGAAGGACAGGGTATGCGTGACGAGCAGTACTTC. Residues: CASSLEGQGMRDEQYF.